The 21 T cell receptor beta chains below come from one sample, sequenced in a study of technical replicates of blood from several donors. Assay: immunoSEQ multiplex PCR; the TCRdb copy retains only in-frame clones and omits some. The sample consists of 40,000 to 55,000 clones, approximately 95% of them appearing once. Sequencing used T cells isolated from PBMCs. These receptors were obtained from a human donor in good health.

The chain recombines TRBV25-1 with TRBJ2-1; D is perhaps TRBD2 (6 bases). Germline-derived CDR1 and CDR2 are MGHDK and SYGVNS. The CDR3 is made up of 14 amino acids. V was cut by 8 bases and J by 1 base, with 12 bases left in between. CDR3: CASRREKSYNEQFF. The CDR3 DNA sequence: TGTGCCAGCCGACGGGAGAAGTCCTACAATGAGCAGTTCTTC.

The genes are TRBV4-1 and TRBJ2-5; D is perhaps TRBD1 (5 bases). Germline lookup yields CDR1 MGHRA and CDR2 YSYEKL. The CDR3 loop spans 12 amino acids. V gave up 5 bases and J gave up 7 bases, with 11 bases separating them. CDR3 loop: CASSAMQGTQYF. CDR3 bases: TGCGCCAGCAGCGCTATGCAGGGGACCCAGTACTTC.

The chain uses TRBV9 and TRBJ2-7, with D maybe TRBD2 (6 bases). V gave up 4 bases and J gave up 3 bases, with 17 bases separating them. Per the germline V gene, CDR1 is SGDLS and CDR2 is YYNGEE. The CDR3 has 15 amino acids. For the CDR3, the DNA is TGTGCCAGCAGCCCAGGAGGGTGGAGTAACTACGAGCAGTACTTC. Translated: CASSPGGWSNYEQYF.

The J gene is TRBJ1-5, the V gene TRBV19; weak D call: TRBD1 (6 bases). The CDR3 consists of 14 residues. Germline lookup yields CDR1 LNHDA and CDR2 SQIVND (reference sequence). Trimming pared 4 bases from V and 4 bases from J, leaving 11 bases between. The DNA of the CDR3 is TGTGCCAGTAGTAATGCCAGGGGTAATCAGCCCCAGCATTTT. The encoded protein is CASSNARGNQPQHF.

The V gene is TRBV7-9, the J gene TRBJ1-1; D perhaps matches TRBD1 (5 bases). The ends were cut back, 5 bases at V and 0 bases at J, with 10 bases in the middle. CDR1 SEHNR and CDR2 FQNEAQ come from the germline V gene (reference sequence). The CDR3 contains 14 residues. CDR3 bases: TGTGCCAGCAGCGAACAGGCAATGAACACTGAAGCTTTCTTT. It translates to CASSEQAMNTEAFF. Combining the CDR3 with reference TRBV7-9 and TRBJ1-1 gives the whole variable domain DTGVSQNPRHKITKRGQNVTFRCDPISEHNRLYWYRQTLGQGPEFLTYFQNEAQLEKSRLLSDRFSAERPKGSFSTLEIQRTEQGDSAMYLCASSEQAMNTEAFFGQGTRLTVV.

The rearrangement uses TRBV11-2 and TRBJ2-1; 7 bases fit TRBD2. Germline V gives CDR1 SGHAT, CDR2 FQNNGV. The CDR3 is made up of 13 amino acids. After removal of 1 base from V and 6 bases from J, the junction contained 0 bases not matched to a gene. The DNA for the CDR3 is TGTGCCAGCAGCTTAGGCGGGAGCAATGAGCAGTTCTTC. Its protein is CASSLGGSNEQFF.

CDR3 protein: CASSLVSGYNEQFF. Written as DNA, the CDR3 is TGTGCCAGCAGTTTGGTTTCAGGATACAATGAGCAGTTCTTC. This chain uses TRBV27 with TRBJ2-1; no definite D call. Germline CDR1 MNHEY, CDR2 SMNVEV (reference sequence). This CDR3 is 14 amino acids long. V was cut by 3 bases and J by 4 bases, with 10 bases left in between.

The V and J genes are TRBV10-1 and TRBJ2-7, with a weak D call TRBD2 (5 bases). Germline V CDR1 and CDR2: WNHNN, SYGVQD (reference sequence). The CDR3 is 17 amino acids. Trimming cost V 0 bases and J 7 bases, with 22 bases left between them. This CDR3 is CASSESGIGKGMGEQYF. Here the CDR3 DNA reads TGCGCCAGCAGTGAGTCCGGTATCGGGAAGGGAATGGGGGAGCAGTACTTC.

The CDR3, as DNA: TGTGCCAGCAGTTTAGGGAGCATTGACAGGGGGAGAGGAAACACCATATATTTT. Encoded protein: CASSLGSIDRGRGNTIYF. The chain is built from TRBV28 and TRBJ1-3, with TRBD1 identical over 9 bases. Germline-derived CDR1 and CDR2 are MDHEN and SYDVKM. The junction had 12 bases not matched to a gene; V was cut back by 2 bases and J by 4 bases. This CDR3 is 18 amino acids long.

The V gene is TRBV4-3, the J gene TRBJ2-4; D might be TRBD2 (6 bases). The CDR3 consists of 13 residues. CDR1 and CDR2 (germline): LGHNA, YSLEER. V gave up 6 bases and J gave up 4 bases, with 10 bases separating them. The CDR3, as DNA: TGCGCCAGCAGTTCGGGGGTAAAAAACATTCAGTACTTC. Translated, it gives CASSSGVKNIQYF.

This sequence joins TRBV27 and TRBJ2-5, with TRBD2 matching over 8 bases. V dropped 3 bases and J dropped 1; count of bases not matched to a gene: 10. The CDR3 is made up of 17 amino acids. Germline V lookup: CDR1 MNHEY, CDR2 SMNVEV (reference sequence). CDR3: CASSLGAFAGGQETQYF. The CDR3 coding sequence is TGTGCCAGCAGTTTGGGGGCTTTCGCGGGAGGCCAAGAGACCCAGTACTTC.

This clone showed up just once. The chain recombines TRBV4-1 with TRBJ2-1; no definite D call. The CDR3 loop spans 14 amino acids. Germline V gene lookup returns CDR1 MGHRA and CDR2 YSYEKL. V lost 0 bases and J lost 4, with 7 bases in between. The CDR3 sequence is CASSQDPQYNEQFF. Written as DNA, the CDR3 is TGCGCCAGCAGCCAAGATCCCCAGTACAATGAGCAGTTCTTC.

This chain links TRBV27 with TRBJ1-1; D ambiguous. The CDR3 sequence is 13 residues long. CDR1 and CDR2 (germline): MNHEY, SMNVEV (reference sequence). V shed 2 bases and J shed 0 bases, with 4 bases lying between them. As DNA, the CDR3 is TGTGCCAGCAGTTTACAGGTGAACACTGAAGCTTTCTTT. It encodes CASSLQVNTEAFF.

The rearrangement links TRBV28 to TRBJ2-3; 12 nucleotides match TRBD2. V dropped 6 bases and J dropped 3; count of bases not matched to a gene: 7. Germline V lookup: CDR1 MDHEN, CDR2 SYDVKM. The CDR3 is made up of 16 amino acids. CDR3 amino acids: CASRLAGGPMTDTQYF. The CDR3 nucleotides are TGTGCCAGCAGGCTAGCGGGAGGGCCCATGACAGATACGCAGTATTTT.

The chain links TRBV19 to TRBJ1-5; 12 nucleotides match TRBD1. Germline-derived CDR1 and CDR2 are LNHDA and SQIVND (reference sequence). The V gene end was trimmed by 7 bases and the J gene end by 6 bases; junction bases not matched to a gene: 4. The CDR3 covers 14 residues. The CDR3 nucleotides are TGTGCCAGTATTCCGGGACAGGGGGCTCAGCCCCAGCATTTT. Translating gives CASIPGQGAQPQHF.

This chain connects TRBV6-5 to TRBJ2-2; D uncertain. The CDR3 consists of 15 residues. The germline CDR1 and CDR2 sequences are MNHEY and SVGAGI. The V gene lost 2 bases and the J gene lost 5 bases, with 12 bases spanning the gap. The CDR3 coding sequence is TGTGCCAGCAGTTACGGGCAGCCGGTAACCGGGGAGCTGTTTTTT. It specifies CASSYGQPVTGELFF.

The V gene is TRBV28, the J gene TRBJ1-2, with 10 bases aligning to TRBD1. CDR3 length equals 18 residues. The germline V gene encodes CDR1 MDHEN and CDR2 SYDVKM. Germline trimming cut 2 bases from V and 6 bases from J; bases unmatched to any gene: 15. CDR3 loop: CASSLARQGARRRDGYTF. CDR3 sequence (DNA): TGTGCCAGCAGTTTAGCAAGACAGGGGGCGCGTCGCCGAGATGGCTACACCTTC.

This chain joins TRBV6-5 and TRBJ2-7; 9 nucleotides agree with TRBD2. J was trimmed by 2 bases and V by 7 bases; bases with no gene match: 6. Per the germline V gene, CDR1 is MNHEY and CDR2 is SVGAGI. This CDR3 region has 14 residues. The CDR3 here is CASTVSSGTYEQYF. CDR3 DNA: TGTGCCAGCACGGTGTCTAGCGGGACCTACGAGCAGTACTTC.

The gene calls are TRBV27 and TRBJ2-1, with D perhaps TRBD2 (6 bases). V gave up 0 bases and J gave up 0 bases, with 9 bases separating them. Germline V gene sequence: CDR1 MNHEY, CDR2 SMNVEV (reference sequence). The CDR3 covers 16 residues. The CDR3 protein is CASSLSVRGSYNEQFF. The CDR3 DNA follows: TGTGCCAGCAGTTTATCGGTGCGGGGCTCCTACAATGAGCAGTTCTTC.

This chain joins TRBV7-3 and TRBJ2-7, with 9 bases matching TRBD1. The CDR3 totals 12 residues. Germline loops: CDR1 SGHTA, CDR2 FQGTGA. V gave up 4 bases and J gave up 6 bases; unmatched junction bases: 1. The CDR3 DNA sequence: TGTGCCAGCAGCTCGACAGGGGGCGAGCAGTACTTC. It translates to CASSSTGGEQYF.

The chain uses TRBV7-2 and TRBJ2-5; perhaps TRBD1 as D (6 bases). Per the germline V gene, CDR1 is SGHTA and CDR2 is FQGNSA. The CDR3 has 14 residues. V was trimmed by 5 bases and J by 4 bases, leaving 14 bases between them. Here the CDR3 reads CASSLLQGRETQYF. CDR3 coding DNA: TGTGCCAGCAGCCTCCTCCAGGGGAGAGAGACCCAGTACTTC.